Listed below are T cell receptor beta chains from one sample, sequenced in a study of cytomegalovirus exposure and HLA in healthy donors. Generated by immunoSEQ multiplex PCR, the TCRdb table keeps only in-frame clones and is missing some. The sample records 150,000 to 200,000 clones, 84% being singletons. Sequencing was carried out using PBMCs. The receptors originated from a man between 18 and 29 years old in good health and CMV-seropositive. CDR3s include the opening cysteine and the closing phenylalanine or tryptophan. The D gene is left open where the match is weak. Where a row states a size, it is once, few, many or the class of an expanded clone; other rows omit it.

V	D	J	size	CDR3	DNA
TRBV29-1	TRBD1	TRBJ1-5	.	CSARTGVGNQPQHF	TGCAGCGCCAGGACAGGGGTGGGCAATCAGCCCCAGCATTTT
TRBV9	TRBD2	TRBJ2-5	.	CASSSGLGPQETQYF	TGTGCCAGCAGCTCCGGACTAGGGCCCCAAGAGACCCAGTACTTC
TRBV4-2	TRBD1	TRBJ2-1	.	CASSQDSGQGSHEQFF	TGTGCCAGCAGCCAAGATTCCGGACAGGGGAGCCATGAGCAGTTCTTC
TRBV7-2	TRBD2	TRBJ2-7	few	CASAAEREWEQYF	TGTGCCAGCGCAGCTGAGCGGGAGTGGGAGCAGTACTTC
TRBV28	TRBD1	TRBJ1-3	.	CASRDRAGNTIYF	TGTGCCAGCAGAGACAGGGCGGGTAACACCATATATTTT
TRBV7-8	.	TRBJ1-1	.	CASSSRGPNTEAFF	TGTGCCAGCAGCTCCAGAGGTCCGAACACTGAAGCTTTCTTT
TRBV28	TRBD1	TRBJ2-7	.	CASREDRVYEQYF	TGTGCCAGCAGAGAAGACAGGGTCTACGAGCAGTACTTC
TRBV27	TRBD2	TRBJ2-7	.	CASSLLSGTSSEQYF	TGTGCCAGCAGTTTACTTTCGGGGACTAGCTCCGAGCAGTACTTC
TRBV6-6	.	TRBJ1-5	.	CASSPGVVRQPQHF	TGTGCCAGCAGCCCAGGGGTTGTCAGACAGCCCCAGCATTTT
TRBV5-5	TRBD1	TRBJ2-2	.	CASSLGQGLNTGELFF	TGTGCCAGCAGCTTAGGACAGGGACTGAACACCGGGGAGCTGTTTTTT
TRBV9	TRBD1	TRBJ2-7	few	CASSVTGDRSDEQYF	TGTGCCAGCAGCGTAACTGGGGACAGGTCTGACGAGCAGTACTTC
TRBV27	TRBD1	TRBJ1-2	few	CASSPGQGNSGYTF	TGTGCCAGCAGCCCGGGACAGGGAAATAGTGGCTACACCTTC
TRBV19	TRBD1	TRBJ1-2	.	CASSILDRDLNYGYTF	TGTGCCAGTAGTATCCTCGACAGGGACCTTAACTATGGCTACACCTTC
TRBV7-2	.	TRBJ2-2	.	CASSLAGTSVTGELFF	TGTGCCAGCAGCTTAGCTGGGACTTCTGTCACCGGGGAGCTGTTTTTT
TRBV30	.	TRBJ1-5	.	CAWSVLVDQPQHF	TGTGCCTGGAGTGTACTGGTTGATCAGCCCCAGCATTTT
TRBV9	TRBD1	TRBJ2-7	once	CASSRGQGTNYEQYF	TGTGCCAGCAGTAGAGGACAGGGGACCAACTACGAGCAGTACTTC
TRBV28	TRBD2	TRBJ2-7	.	CASSPTSGTVEQYF	TGTGCCAGCAGCCCCACTAGCGGGACGGTAGAGCAGTACTTC
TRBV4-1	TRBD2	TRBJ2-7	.	CASSQALQAGGYEQYF	TGCGCCAGCAGCCAAGCACTTCAAGCGGGAGGGTACGAGCAGTACTTC
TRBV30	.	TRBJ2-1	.	CAWRRSFSYEQFF	TGTGCCTGGAGGAGGTCTTTTTCATATGAGCAGTTCTTC
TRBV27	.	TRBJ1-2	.	CASSTRGGGYTF	TGTGCCAGCAGTACCCGGGGAGGGGGCTACACCTTC
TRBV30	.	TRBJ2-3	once	CAWSVREIRQYF	TGTGCCTGGAGTGTACGGGAGATCCGGCAGTATTTT
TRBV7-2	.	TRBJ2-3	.	CASSPTRSGDTQYF	TGTGCCAGCAGCCCGACTAGAAGCGGAGATACGCAGTATTTT
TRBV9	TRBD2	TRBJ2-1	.	CASSVRTSGRDNEQFF	TGTGCCAGCAGCGTCCGGACTAGCGGGAGGGACAATGAGCAGTTCTTC
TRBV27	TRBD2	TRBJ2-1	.	CASRPPGLAVQFF	TGTGCCAGCAGACCCCCGGGACTAGCGGTCCAGTTCTTC
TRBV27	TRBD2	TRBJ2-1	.	CASSLSGGSEQFF	TGTGCCAGCAGCTTATCGGGAGGGAGTGAGCAGTTCTTC
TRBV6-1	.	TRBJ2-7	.	CASSEVDSVAYEQYF	TGTGCCAGCAGTGAAGTGGATAGCGTAGCCTACGAGCAGTACTTC
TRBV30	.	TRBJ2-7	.	CAWASRGAGRYEQYF	TGTGCCTGGGCCAGTCGGGGGGCTGGGCGCTACGAGCAGTACTTC
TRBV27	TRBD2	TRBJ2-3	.	CASSLMGLAGGPWDTQYF	TGTGCCAGCAGTTTAATGGGACTAGCGGGAGGGCCGTGGGATACGCAGTATTTT
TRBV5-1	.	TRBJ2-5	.	CASRKQAQETQYF	TGCGCCAGCAGGAAGCAGGCCCAAGAGACCCAGTACTTC
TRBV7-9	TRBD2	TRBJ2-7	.	CASSSPRGVDSYEQYF	TGTGCCAGCAGCTCCCCCCGGGGGGTTGACTCCTACGAGCAGTACTTC
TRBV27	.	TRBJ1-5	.	CASSFLSRLDQPQHF	TGTGCCAGCAGTTTTTTGTCGAGGCTAGATCAGCCCCAGCATTTT
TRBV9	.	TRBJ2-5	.	CASSVGGVPGETQYF	TGTGCCAGCAGCGTAGGGGGCGTTCCAGGGGAGACCCAGTACTTC
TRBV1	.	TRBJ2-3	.	CTSSQDDARHFTDTQYF	TGCACCAGCAGCCAAGACGATGCCCGACATTTCACAGATACGCAGTATTTT
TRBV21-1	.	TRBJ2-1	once	CASSKIRDGQGISSYNEQFF	TGTGCCAGCAGCAAAATCCGGGACGGACAGGGGATAAGCTCCTACAATGAGCAGTTCTTC
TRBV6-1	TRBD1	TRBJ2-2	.	CASKLQGASAGELFF	TGTGCCAGCAAATTACAGGGGGCAAGTGCCGGGGAGCTGTTTTTT
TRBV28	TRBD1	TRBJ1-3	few	CASRMGQGLSGNTIYF	TGTGCCAGCAGAATGGGACAGGGGCTCTCTGGAAACACCATATATTTT
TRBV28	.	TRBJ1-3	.	CASSPAGSGNTIYF	TGTGCCAGCAGTCCGGCAGGCTCTGGAAACACCATATATTTT
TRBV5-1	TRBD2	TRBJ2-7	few	CASSSLAGESYEQYF	TGCGCCAGCAGCTCCTTAGCGGGAGAGTCGTACGAGCAGTACTTC
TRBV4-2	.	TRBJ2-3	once	CASSHLSTDTQYF	TGTGCCAGCAGCCATTTAAGCACAGATACGCAGTATTTT
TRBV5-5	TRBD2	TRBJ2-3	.	CASTLSPGGGTDTQYF	TGTGCCAGCACCCTCAGTCCGGGAGGGGGCACAGATACGCAGTATTTT
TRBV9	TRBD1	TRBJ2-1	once	CASTWGGQGKDEQFF	TGTGCCAGCACTTGGGGGGGACAGGGTAAGGATGAGCAGTTCTTC
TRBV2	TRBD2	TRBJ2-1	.	CASRRLAGNKNEQFF	TGTGCCAGCAGGCGACTAGCGGGAAACAAAAATGAGCAGTTCTTC
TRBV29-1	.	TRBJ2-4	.	CSVDPGGGKAKNIQYF	TGCAGCGTTGATCCCGGCGGAGGGAAAGCCAAAAACATTCAGTACTTC
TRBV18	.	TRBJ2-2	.	CASSPPTRYGRGTGELFF	TGTGCCAGCTCACCACCGACTAGATACGGGAGAGGCACCGGGGAGCTGTTTTTT
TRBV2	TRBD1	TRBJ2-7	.	CASTRQGSYEQYF	TGTGCCAGCACTAGACAGGGTTCCTACGAGCAGTACTTC
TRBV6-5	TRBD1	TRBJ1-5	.	CASSTGQFRAQHF	TGTGCCAGCAGTACGGGACAGTTTAGGGCCCAGCATTTT
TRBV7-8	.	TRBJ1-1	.	CASSFSTGSFMGAFF	TGTGCCAGCAGCTTCTCGACTGGCTCTTTTATGGGAGCTTTCTTT
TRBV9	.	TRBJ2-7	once	CASSVGSSEIAQQYF	TGTGCCAGCAGCGTAGGGTCTAGCGAGATAGCACAGCAGTACTTC
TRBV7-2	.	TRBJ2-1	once	CASSFESSYNEQFF	TGTGCCAGCAGCTTTGAGAGCTCCTACAATGAGCAGTTCTTC
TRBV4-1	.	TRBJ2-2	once	CASSPRAEGGTGELFF	TGCGCCAGCAGCCCAAGGGCGGAGGGAGGAACCGGGGAGCTGTTTTTT